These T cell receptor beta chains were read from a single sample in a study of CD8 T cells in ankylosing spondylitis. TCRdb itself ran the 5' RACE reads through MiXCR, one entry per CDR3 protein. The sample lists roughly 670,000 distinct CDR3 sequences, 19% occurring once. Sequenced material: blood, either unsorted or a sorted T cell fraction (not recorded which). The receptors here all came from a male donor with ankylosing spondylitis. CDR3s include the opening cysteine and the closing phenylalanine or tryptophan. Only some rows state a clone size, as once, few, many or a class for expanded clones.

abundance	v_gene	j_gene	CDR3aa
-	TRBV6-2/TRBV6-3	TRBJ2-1	CASRKAGGGYNEQFF
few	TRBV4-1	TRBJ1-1	CASSQVLRVTEAFF
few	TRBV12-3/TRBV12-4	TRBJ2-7	CASLEGAGTSGYEQYF
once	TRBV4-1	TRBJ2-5	CASRPTSGETQYF
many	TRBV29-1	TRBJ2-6	CSARGGEANVLTF
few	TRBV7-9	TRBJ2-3	CASSLVRPGDTDTQYF
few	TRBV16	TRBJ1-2	CASSHSPGGTGYTF
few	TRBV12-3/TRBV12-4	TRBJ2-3	CASRLAGATDTQYF
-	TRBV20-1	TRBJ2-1	CSAYIAIGYNEQFF
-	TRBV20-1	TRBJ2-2	CSATQNGRLGDTGELFF
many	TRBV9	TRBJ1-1	CASNSRGRGRLGVNTEAFF
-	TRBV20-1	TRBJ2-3	CSAIPNTDTQYF
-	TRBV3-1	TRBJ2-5	CASSRAGGSETQYF
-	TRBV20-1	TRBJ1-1	CSALRDPVEAFF
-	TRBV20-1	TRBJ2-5	CSARLAGIQETQYF
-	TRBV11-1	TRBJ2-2	CASSPRGAGTLNTGELFF
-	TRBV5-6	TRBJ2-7	CASSSGLAEYEQYF
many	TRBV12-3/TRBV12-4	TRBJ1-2	CASSLLQGMYGYTF
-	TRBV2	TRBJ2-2	CASSDAGRGRTGELFF
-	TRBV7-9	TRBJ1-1	CASSALVNKGTEAFF
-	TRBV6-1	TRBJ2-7	CASSEGGGLSEQYF
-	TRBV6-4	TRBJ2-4	CASTGGAADIQYF
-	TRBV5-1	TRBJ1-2	CASSLDGREGARGYTF
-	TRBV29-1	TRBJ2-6	CSVASGANVLTF
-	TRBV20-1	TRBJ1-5	CSATKTSWLTPQHF
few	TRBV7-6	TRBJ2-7	CASSLETGPTYEQYF
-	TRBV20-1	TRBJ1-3	CSARNRVFGNTIYF
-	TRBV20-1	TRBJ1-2	CSARIDREIYGYTF
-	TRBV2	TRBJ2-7	CASSVPGQGYEQYF
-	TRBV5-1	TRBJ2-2	CASTAGDTGELFF
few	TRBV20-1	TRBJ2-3	CSARGAGSVADTQYF
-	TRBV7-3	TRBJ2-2	CASSLTGTNLNGELFF